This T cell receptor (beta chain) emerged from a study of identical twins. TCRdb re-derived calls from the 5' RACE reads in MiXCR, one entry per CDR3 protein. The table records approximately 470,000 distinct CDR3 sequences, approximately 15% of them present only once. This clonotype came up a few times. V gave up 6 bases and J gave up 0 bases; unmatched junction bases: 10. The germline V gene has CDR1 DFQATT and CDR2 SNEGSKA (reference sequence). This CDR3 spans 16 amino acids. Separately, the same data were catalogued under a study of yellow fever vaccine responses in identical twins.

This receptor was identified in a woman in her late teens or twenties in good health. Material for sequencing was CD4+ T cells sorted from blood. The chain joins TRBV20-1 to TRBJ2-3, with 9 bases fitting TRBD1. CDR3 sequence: CSANRGTGRSTDTQYF. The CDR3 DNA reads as TGCAGTGCCAACCGCGGGACAGGGAGGAGCACAGATACGCAGTATTTT.